The present entry profiles one T cell receptor (beta chain) with its context. Its antigen remains unidentified. The data were taken from a study of neoadjuvant anti-PD-1 for oral cavity cancer. Background on the study: Before surgery, most patients got three to four biweekly 3 mg/kg nivolumab doses. Patients without progression received a fourth nivolumab dose around day 43, then surgical resection on days 50-56.

Overall study findings and caveats: Pretreatment Treg/Th17 ratio correlated inversely with post-treatment tumor clonality.

Patients were newly diagnosed with stage II-IVA oral cavity squamous cell carcinoma without prior systemic or radiation treatment. The table came from immunoSEQ multiplex PCR; TCRdb's copy has only in-frame clones and leaves some out. The top ten clones hold about 3.5% of a sample with approximately 35,000 clones, about 83% of them seen once. V dropped 4 bases and J dropped 2; count of bases not matched to a gene: 6. The CDR3 length is 17 residues. Looked up from germline, CDR1 is LNHDA and CDR2 is SQIVND (reference sequence). The specimen comprised PBMCs, sampled before nivolumab (anti-PD-1) treatment. The chain combines TRBV19 with TRBJ2-3; 13 bases map to TRBD2. The receptor comes from a person between 40 and 85 years old with oral cavity squamous cell carcinoma. The CDR3 coding sequence is TGTGCCAGTAGTAGCCGGACTAGCGGGGGTCTCACAGATACGCAGTATTTT. Protein sequence: CASSSRTSGGLTDTQYF.